This T cell receptor beta chain was documented in a study of CD8+ T cells in alopecia areata. The study's findings and limits: Scalp sequencing captures resident alphabeta T cells of normal skin too.

V lost 0 bases and J 5 bases, leaving 17 bases between the germline ends. Germline V lookup: CDR1 SQVTM, CDR2 ANQGSEA. The CDR3 covers 16 residues. The authors extracted RNA and reverse transcribed it into cDNA as the sequencing template. The method was immunoSEQ multiplex PCR; TCRdb's version includes in-frame clones alone and lacks a portion of them. Of 150,000 or so clones listed, about nine tenths are singletons. This clone was recorded only once. Its target is not known. This clonotype originated in a human donor with alopecia areata. The chain carries TRBV29-1 and TRBJ1-3; D gene ambiguous. Material: CD8+ T cells sorted from blood, obtained at week 0. The CDR3: CSVEEVWGGKRNTIYF. The CDR3 nucleotides are TGCAGCGTTGAAGAAGTCTGGGGAGGAAAAAGAAACACCATATATTTT.